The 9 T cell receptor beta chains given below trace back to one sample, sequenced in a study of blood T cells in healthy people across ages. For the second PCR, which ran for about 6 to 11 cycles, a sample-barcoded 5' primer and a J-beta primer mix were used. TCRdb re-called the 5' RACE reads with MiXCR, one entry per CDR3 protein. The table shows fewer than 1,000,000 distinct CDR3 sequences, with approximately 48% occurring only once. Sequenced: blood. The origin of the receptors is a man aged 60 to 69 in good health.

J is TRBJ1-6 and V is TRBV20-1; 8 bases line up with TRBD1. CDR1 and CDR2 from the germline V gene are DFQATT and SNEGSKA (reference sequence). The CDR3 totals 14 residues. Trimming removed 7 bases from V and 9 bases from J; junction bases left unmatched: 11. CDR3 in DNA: TGCAGTGTGAGAGCAGGGGGCAACGGTTCACCCCTCCACTTT. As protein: CSVRAGGNGSPLHF.

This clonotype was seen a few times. As DNA, the CDR3 is TGTGCCATTACCTGGGACAGGGGGAATCAGCCCCAGCATTTT. It encodes CAITWDRGNQPQHF. This chain uses TRBV6-1 with TRBJ1-5; 11 positions match TRBD1. This CDR3 contains 14 residues. V trimming: 10 bases; J trimming: 4 bases; junction bases outside the gene matches: 6. Looked up from germline, CDR1 is MNHNS and CDR2 is SASEGT.

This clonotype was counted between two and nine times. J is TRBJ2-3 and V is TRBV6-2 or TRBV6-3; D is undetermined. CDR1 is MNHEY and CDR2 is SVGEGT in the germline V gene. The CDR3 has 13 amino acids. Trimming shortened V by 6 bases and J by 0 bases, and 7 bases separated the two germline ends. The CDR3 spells CASRHLSTDTQYF. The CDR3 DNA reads TGTGCCAGCAGGCATTTAAGCACAGATACGCAGTATTTT.

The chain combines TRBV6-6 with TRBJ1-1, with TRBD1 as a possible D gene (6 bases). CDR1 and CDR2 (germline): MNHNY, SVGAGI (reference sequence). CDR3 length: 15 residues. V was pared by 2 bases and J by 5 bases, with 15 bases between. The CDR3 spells CASSYAPGRGTEAFF. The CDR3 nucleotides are TGTGCCAGCAGTTACGCCCCAGGGAGGGGGACTGAAGCTTTCTTT.

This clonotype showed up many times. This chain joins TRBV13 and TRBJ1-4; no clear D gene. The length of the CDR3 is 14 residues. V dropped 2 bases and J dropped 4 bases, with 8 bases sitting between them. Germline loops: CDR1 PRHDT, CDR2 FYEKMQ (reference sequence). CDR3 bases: TGTGCCAGCAGCTTAATGCGGAATAATGAAAAACTGTTTTTT. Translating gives CASSLMRNNEKLFF.

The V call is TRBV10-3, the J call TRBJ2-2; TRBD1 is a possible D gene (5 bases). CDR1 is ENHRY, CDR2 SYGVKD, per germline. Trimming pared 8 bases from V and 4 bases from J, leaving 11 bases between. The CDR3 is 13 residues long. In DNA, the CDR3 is TGTGCCATCGGGGCTGATTTCACCGGGGAGCTGTTTTTT. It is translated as CAIGADFTGELFF.

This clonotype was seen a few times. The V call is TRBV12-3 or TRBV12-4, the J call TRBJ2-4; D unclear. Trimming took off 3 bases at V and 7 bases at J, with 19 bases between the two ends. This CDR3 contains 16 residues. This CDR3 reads CASSLDHPGLGNIQYF. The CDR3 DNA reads TGTGCCAGCAGTTTGGACCATCCCGGGTTAGGCAACATTCAGTACTTC.

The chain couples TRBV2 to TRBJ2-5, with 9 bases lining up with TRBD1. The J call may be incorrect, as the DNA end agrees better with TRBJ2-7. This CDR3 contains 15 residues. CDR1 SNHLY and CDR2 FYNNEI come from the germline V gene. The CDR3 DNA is TGTGCCAGCAGTGGGGGACAGGGTGCGGATGACGAGCAGTACTTC. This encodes CASSGGQGADDEQYF.

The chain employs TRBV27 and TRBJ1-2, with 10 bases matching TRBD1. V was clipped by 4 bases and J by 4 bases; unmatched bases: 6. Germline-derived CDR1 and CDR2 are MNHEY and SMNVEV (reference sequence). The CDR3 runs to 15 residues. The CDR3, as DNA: TGTGCCAGCAGTTCGCGGACAGGGGGACTCTATGGCTACACCTTC. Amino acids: CASSSRTGGLYGYTF.